This T cell receptor beta chain was found in a study of T-cell memory formation after mild COVID-19. Notes on the study in general: Pre-infection memory contained some responding clones, which suggested that cross-reactive memory had joined. Clones that shrank (day 15 to 85) were balanced CD4/CD8, whereas later expanders leaned CD4+.

The CDR3 consists of 15 residues. The germline gives CDR1 SGDLS, CDR2 YYNGEE. TCRalpha and TCRbeta libraries used 5'RACE with constant-segment primers and UMIs. TCRdb called the 5' RACE reads again in MiXCR, with one record for every CDR3 protein. Of roughly 240,000 distinct CDR3 sequences detected, about 17% appear once; the ten largest clones hold roughly 22%. Regarding this clonotype: The antigen is undetermined. A read error may account for a junction end that differs from germline.

The rearrangement links TRBV9 to TRBJ2-2; 7 bases are shared with TRBD2. This clonotype was obtained from a man aged 18 to 35 who had mild COVID-19 (a few samples of this study predate the infection). Cell type and time point are not known. Sequencing was carried out using PBMCs or a T cell subset sorted from them (not recorded which). The CDR3 nucleotides read TGTGCCAGCAGCGTAGGTAGCGGGTTCACCGGGAAGCTGTTTTTT. Protein: CASSVGSGFTGKLFF.